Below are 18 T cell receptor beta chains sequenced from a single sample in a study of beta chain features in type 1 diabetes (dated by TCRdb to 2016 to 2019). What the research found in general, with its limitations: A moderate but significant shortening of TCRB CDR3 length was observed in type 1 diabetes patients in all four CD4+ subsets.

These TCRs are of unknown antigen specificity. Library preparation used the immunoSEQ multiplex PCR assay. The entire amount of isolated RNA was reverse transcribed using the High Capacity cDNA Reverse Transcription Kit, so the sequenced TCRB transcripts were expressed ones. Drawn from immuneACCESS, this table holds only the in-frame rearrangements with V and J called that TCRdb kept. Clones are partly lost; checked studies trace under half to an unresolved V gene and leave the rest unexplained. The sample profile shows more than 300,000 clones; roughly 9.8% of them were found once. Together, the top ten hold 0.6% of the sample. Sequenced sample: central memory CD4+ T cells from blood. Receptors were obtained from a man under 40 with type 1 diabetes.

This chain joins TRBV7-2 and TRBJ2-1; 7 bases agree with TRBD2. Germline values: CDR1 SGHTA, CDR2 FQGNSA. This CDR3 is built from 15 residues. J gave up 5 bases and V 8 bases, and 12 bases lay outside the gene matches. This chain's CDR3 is CASRRGGAMDNEQFF. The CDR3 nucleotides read TGTGCCAGCCGCCGGGGAGGGGCGATGGACAATGAGCAGTTCTTC.

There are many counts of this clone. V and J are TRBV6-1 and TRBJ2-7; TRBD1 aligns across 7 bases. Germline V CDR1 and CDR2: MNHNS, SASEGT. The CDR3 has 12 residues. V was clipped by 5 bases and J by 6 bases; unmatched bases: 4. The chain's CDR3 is CASSFRQGEQYF. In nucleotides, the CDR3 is TGTGCCAGCAGTTTCCGACAGGGCGAGCAGTACTTC.

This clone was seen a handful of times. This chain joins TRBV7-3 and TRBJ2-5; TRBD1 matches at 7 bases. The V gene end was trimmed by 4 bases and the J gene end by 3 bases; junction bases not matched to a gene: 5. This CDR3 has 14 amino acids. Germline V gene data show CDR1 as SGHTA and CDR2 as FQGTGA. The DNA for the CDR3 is TGTGCCAGCAGCTCGGTTACAGGGGAAGAGACCCAGTACTTC. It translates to CASSSVTGEETQYF.

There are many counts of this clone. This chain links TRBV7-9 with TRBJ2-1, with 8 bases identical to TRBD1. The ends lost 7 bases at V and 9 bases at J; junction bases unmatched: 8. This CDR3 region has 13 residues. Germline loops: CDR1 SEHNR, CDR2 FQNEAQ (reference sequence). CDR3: CASIEDRAVEQFF. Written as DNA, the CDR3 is TGTGCCAGCATCGAGGACAGGGCAGTTGAGCAGTTCTTC.

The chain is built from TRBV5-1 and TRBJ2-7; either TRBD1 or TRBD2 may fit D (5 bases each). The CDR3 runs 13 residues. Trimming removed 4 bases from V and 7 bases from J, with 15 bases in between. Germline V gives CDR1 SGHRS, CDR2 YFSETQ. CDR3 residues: CASSLPTAEEQYF. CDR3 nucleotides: TGCGCCAGCAGCCTCCCGACAGCGGAGGAGCAGTACTTC.

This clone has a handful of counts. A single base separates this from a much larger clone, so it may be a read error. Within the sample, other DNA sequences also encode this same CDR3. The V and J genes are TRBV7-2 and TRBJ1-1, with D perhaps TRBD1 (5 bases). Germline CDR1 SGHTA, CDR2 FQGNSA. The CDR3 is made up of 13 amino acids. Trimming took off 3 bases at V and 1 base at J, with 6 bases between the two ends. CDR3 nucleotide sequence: TGTGCCAGCAGCTTTACAGGGAACACTGAAGCTTTCTTT. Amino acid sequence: CASSFTGNTEAFF.

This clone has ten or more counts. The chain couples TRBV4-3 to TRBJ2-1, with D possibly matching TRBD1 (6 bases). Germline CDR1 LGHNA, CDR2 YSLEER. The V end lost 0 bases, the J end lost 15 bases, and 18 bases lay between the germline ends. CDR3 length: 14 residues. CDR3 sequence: CASSQDLGARVLFF. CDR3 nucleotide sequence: TGCGCCAGCAGCCAAGATCTGGGGGCTAGAGTTTTGTTCTTC.

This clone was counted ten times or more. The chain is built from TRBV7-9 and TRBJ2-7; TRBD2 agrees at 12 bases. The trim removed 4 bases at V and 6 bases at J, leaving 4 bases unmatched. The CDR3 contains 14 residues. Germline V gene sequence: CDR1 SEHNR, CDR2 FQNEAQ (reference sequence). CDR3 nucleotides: TGTGCCAGCAGCTCGACTAGCGGGAGTGTCGAGCAGTACTTC. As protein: CASSSTSGSVEQYF.

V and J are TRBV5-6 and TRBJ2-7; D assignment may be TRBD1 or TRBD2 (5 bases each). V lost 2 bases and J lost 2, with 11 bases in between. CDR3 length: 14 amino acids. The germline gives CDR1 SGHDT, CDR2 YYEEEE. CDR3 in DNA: TGTGCCAGCAGCTTCGGGACCGAGACCTACGAGCAGTACTTC. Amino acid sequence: CASSFGTETYEQYF.

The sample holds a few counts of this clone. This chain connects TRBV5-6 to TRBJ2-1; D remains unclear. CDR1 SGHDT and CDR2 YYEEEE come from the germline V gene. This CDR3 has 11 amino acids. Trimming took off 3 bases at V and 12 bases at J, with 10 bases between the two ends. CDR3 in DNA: TGTGCCAGCAGCTCAAGTGTCGGGCAGTTCTTC. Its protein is CASSSSVGQFF.

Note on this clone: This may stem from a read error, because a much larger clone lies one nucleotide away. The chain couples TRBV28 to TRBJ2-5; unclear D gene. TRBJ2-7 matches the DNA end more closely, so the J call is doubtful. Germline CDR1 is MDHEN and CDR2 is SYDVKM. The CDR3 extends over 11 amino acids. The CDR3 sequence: CASSHNYEQYF. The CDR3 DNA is TGTGCCAGCAGCCATAACTACGAGCAGTACTTC.

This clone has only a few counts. This CDR3 is CATSGGGTNEKLFF. For the CDR3, the DNA is TGTGCCACCAGTGGAGGGGGCACTAATGAAAAACTGTTTTTT. V usage is TRBV19 and J usage is TRBJ1-4; TRBD1 matches at 7 bases. Germline assignment: CDR1 LNHDA and CDR2 SQIVND (reference sequence). The CDR3 contains 14 residues. V lost 10 bases and J lost 2; bases outside the gene matches: 7. Complete variable domain (other parts from reference TRBV19 and TRBJ1-4): DGGITQSPKYLFRKEGQNVTLSCEQNLNHDAMYWYRQDPGQGLRLIYYSQIVNDFQKGDIAEGYSVSREKKESFPLTVTSAQKNPTAFYLCATSGGGTNEKLFFGSGTQLSVL.

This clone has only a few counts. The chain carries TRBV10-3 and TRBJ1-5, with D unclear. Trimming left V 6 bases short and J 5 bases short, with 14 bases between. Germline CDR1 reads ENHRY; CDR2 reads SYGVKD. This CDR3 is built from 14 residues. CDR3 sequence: CAIRAGSLYQPQHF. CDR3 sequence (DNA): TGTGCCATCAGGGCCGGGTCCTTGTATCAGCCCCAGCATTTT.

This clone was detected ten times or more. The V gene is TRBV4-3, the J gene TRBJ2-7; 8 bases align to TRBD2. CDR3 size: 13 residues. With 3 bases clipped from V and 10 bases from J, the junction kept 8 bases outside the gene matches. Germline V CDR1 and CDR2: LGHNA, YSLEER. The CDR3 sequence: CASSQTGAGGQYF. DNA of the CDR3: TGCGCCAGCAGCCAGACGGGGGCGGGGGGCCAGTACTTC.

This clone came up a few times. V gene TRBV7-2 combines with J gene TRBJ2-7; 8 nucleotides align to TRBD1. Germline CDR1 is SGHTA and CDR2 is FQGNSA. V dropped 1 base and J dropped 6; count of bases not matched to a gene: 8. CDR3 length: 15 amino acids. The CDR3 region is CASSLETGAWREQYF. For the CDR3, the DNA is TGTGCCAGCAGCTTAGAGACAGGGGCCTGGCGCGAGCAGTACTTC.

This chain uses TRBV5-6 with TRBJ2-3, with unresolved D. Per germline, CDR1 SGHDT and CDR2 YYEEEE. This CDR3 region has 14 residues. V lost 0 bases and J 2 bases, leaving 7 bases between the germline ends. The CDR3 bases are TGTGCCAGCAGCTTGGACAGACTCACAGATACGCAGTATTTT. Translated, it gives CASSLDRLTDTQYF.

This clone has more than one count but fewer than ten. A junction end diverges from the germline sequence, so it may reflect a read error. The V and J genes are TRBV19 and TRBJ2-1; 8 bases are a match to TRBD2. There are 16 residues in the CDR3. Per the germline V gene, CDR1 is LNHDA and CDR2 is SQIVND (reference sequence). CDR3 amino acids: CASSSSRSSGLPVKVF. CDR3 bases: TGTGCCAGTAGTTCTAGTCGCTCTAGCGGGCTCCCCGTCAAGGTCTTC.

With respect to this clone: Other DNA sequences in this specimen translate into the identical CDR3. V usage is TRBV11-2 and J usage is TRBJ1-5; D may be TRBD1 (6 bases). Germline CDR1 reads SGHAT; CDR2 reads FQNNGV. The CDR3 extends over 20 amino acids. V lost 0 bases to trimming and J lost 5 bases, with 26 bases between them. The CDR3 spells CASSLDVGGQGYWEDQPQHF. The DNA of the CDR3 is TGTGCCAGCAGCTTAGACGTTGGCGGTCAGGGGTATTGGGAGGATCAGCCCCAGCATTTT. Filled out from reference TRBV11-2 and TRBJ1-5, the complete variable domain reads EAGVAQSPRYKIIEKRQSVAFWCNPISGHATLYWYQQILGQGPKLLIQFQNNGVVDDSQLPKDRFSAERLKGVDSTLKIQPAKLEDSAVYLCASSLDVGGQGYWEDQPQHFGDGTRLSIL.